The rows below give T cell receptor beta chains drawn from one sample of a study of long-term antiretroviral therapy in people with HIV. Libraries were prepared by immunoSEQ multiplex PCR; TCRdb keeps only in-frame clonotypes and omits some of them. The table lists roughly 12,000 clones, roughly 79% of them singletons. The sequencing used unsorted PBMCs, collected 0.8 years before starting antiretroviral therapy. These receptors were obtained from a woman between 40 and 55 years old with HIV. CDR3s include the opening cysteine and the closing phenylalanine or tryptophan.

v_call,cdr3_aa
TRBV7-2,CASSSPGLADSQETQYF
TRBV5-1,CASSPLRGGNTEAFF
TRBV7-2,CASSPGGFYSYEQYF
TRBV25-1,CASSESGQNYGYTF
TRBV11-2,CASSPQRQEQFF
TRBV12-1,CASSTLRQRSTEAFF
TRBV4-2,CASSQDDVLSFPYEQYF
TRBV7-9,CASSLQTDGYGYTF
TRBV9,CASSVAPRSGANVLTF
TRBV6-1,CASSSGGKADTQYF
TRBV9,CASSVASSGSFYEQYF
TRBV7-8,CASRTTGTGNTIYF
TRBV5-5,CASSTGDAVFGANVLTF
TRBV10-1,CASRLAGLLGAKNIQYF
TRBV28,CASLSPLGTGQDGYTF
TRBV7-9,CASSSNRDLKETQYF
TRBV6-7,CASSYDGTSGTPSSYNEQFF
TRBV5-1,CASSLGLGQAPYEQYF
TRBV11-1,CASRRNSYEQYF
TRBV2,CASRRARGETQYF
TRBV28,CASSSSTSIFYEQYF
TRBV7-6,CASSFQTPGTSGNGGLAEQYF
TRBV5-1,CASSLDPSTRQPQHF
TRBV2,CASSEFAGSNQPQHF
TRBV6-1,CASSEASTNEKLFF
TRBV5-4,CASSPHERKVVGQPQHF
TRBV19,CASTGDRGEQYF
TRBV11-2,CASSLSTGNYGYTF
TRBV7-8,CASSLRLGQQPQHF
TRBV5-1,CASSLRQGMNTEAFF
TRBV4-2,CASSQDGVDNEQFF
TRBV6-1,CASSGSSYGYTF
TRBV12-5,CATSKLNTEAFF
TRBV27,CASSSGLQNRKQFF
TRBV28,CASSSPQPQHF
TRBV6-7,CASSYVGSSYNEQFF
TRBV5-1,CASSTEGSGELFF
TRBV7-9,CASSLAIQVNEQFF
TRBV7-8,CASSDLNQPQHF
TRBV7-8,CASSNPGTSGSYEQYF
TRBV15,CATSRDRSAGELFF
TRBV10-1,CARWASGYPNEQFF
TRBV25-1,CASSDSGPYGYTF
TRBV7-6,CASSLGTGYEQYF